A single sample gave rise to the 31 T cell receptor beta chains below, sequenced in a study of T cell repertoires in cytomegalovirus infection. TCRdb re-called the reads with MiXCR, one entry per CDR3 protein. Of approximately 590,000 distinct CDR3 sequences listed, about 40% are singletons. Antigens for these TCRs are unknown. The sequences come from cultured PBMCs, collected from culture after CMV antigen stimulation. The receptors were gathered from a human donor in good health (CMV status not recorded). Some clones in this sample may be carry-over from other donors' samples.

The rearrangement joins TRBV19 to TRBJ2-7; D is unresolved. Germline values: CDR1 LNHDA, CDR2 SQIVND (reference sequence). V dropped 2 bases and J dropped 5 bases, with 16 bases sitting between them. The CDR3 runs to 15 residues. This CDR3 is CASSIHQTQGNEQYF. The CDR3 bases are TGTGCCAGTAGTATACATCAGACACAAGGAAACGAGCAGTACTTC. Full variable domain (missing parts from reference TRBV19 and TRBJ2-7): DGGITQSPKYLFRKEGQNVTLSCEQNLNHDAMYWYRQDPGQGLRLIYYSQIVNDFQKGDIAEGYSVSREKKESFPLTVTSAQKNPTAFYLCASSIHQTQGNEQYFGPGTRLTVT.

The chain has TRBV28 and TRBJ1-5, with unresolved D. The V gene's germline CDR1 is MDHEN and CDR2 SYDVKM. The V gene lost 4 bases and the J gene lost 9 bases, with 10 bases spanning the gap. The CDR3 has 12 amino acids. CDR3 nucleotides: TGTGCCAGCAGTTCGCCCGGGCGGCCCCAGCATTTT. It encodes CASSSPGRPQHF.

This clonotype was recorded at least ten times. The rearrangement links TRBV7-2 to TRBJ2-1; 9 bases line up with TRBD2. Germline V gene sequence: CDR1 SGHTA, CDR2 FQGNSA. The CDR3 is 14 amino acids. V was pared by 5 bases and J by 6 bases, with 5 bases of the junction left unmatched. The CDR3 DNA is TGTGCCAGCAGCCCAGGACTAGCGACCAATGAGCAGTTCTTC. Translated, it gives CASSPGLATNEQFF.

The chain carries TRBV7-8 and TRBJ2-5; D unclear. The CDR3 spans 13 residues. Trimming removed 5 bases from V and 2 bases from J, with 9 bases in between. CDR1 is SGHVS, CDR2 FQNEAQ, per germline. The chain's CDR3 is CASSPRIQETQYF. The CDR3 nucleotides read TGTGCCAGCAGCCCGCGGATTCAAGAGACCCAGTACTTC.

The chain uses TRBV12-3 or TRBV12-4 and TRBJ1-2, with unresolved D. This CDR3 spans 13 amino acids. V was clipped by 3 bases and J by 2 bases, with 7 bases between them. The CDR3, as DNA: TGTGCCAGCAGTTTTTCGGCCAACTATGGCTACACCTTC. Encoded protein: CASSFSANYGYTF.

The chain has TRBV7-2 and TRBJ2-3; no reliable D call. CDR3 length: 15 amino acids. Looked up from germline, CDR1 is SGHTA and CDR2 is FQGNSA. The V gene lost 1 base and the J gene lost 0 bases, with 8 bases spanning the gap. CDR3 protein: CASSLESGSTDTQYF. The CDR3 DNA is TGTGCCAGCAGCTTAGAATCCGGGAGCACAGATACGCAGTATTTT.

This chain links TRBV15 with TRBJ1-2, with D unclear. Per germline, CDR1 LNHNV and CDR2 YYDKDF (reference sequence). The CDR3 totals 15 residues. Trimming removed 0 bases at V and 4 bases at J, with 12 bases between. The CDR3 sequence: CATSRDPRSPYGYTF. CDR3 nucleotide sequence: TGTGCCACCAGCAGAGATCCCAGAAGTCCCTATGGCTACACCTTC.

The chain uses TRBV7-9 and TRBJ1-4; 8 bases line up with TRBD1. The germline CDR1 and CDR2 sequences are SEHNR and FQNEAQ (reference sequence). The length of the CDR3 is 14 residues. J gave up 8 bases and V 5 bases, and 7 bases lay outside the gene matches. The DNA of the CDR3 is TGTGCCAGCAGCCAAAATCGACAGGGGGAAAAACTGTTTTTT. Protein: CASSQNRQGEKLFF.

J is TRBJ1-5 and V is TRBV2, with D maybe TRBD1 (6 bases). Trimming left V 6 bases short and J 7 bases short, with 16 bases between. This CDR3 comprises 14 residues. Germline V CDR1 and CDR2: SNHLY, FYNNEI. This CDR3 is CASRRAQGTQPQHF. CDR3 bases: TGTGCCAGCAGGAGGGCACAAGGGACACAGCCCCAGCATTTT.

The rearrangement uses TRBV6-2 or TRBV6-3 and TRBJ2-5; the D call may be TRBD1 or TRBD2 (5 bases each). Trimming pared 0 bases from V and 7 bases from J, leaving 12 bases between. The length of the CDR3 is 14 residues. Germline-derived CDR1 and CDR2 are MNHEY and SVGEGT. CDR3 in amino acids: CASSYSRQGVTQYF. The CDR3 DNA reads TGTGCCAGCAGTTACTCTCGGCAGGGAGTGACCCAGTACTTC.

The chain links TRBV6-6 to TRBJ2-7; weak D call: TRBD2 (6 bases). This CDR3 has 14 amino acids. Germline V lookup: CDR1 MNHNY, CDR2 SVGAGI (reference sequence). The germline V and J ends were trimmed by 6 bases and 2 bases, with 14 bases remaining between them. CDR3 nucleotide sequence: TGTGCCAGCAGGGGGGGATGGGGTACCTACGAGCAGTACTTC. Translated, it gives CASRGGWGTYEQYF.

The chain carries TRBV7-2 and TRBJ2-7; D perhaps matches TRBD1 (6 bases). V lost 5 bases to trimming and J lost 6 bases, with 20 bases between them. From germline, CDR1 is SGHTA and CDR2 FQGNSA. The CDR3 runs 15 residues. The CDR3 DNA follows: TGTGCCAGCAGCCCAGACAGGCAATTATTAGGCGAGCAGTACTTC. This codes for CASSPDRQLLGEQYF. The entire variable domain, with the rest obtained from reference TRBV7-2 and TRBJ2-7, is as follows: GAGVSQSPSNKVTEKGKDVELRCDPISGHTALYWYRQSLGQGLEFLIYFQGNSAPDKSGLPSDRFSAERTGGSVSTLTIQRTQQEDSAVYLCASSPDRQLLGEQYFGPGTRLTVT.

The chain links TRBV28 to TRBJ1-3; D remains unclear. The germline V and J ends were trimmed by 6 bases and 2 bases, with 5 bases remaining between them. Germline loops: CDR1 MDHEN, CDR2 SYDVKM. The CDR3 extends over 12 amino acids. The CDR3 nucleotides are TGTGCCAGCAGGCGAACTGGAAACACCATATATTTT. This codes for CASRRTGNTIYF.

This chain uses TRBV5-1 with TRBJ2-1, with TRBD2 matching 10 bases. Germline CDR1 SGHRS, CDR2 YFSETQ. J gave up 9 bases and V 6 bases, and 6 bases lay outside the gene matches. This CDR3 has 13 residues. CDR3 bases: TGCGCCAGCACCAGGACTAGCGGAAGTGAGCAGTTCTTC. Its translation is CASTRTSGSEQFF.

This clonotype was found a few times. The chain employs TRBV7-2 and TRBJ1-2, with 9 bases matching TRBD1. J lost 5 bases, V lost 4 bases, and 2 bases had no gene match. The CDR3 has 13 residues. Germline V lookup: CDR1 SGHTA, CDR2 FQGNSA. The CDR3 protein is CASSYGQGYGYTF. DNA for the CDR3: TGTGCCAGCAGCTACGGACAGGGGTATGGCTACACCTTC. Variable domain in full (rest from reference TRBV7-2 and TRBJ1-2): GAGVSQSPSNKVTEKGKDVELRCDPISGHTALYWYRQSLGQGLEFLIYFQGNSAPDKSGLPSDRFSAERTGGSVSTLTIQRTQQEDSAVYLCASSYGQGYGYTFGSGTRLTVV.

This clonotype was counted only a few times. The chain joins TRBV7-2 to TRBJ2-1, with 14 bases fitting TRBD2. Per germline, CDR1 SGHTA and CDR2 FQGNSA. This CDR3 comprises 17 residues. V lost 1 base and J lost 4; bases outside the gene matches: 3. CDR3 protein: CASSLGLAGGTYNEQFF. CDR3 nucleotides: TGTGCCAGCAGCTTAGGACTAGCGGGAGGGACATACAATGAGCAGTTCTTC. The full variable domain, rest sourced from reference TRBV7-2 and TRBJ2-1, is GAGVSQSPSNKVTEKGKDVELRCDPISGHTALYWYRQSLGQGLEFLIYFQGNSAPDKSGLPSDRFSAERTGGSVSTLTIQRTQQEDSAVYLCASSLGLAGGTYNEQFFGPGTRLTVL.

The CDR3 nucleotides are TGTGCCAGCAGTTTACCCGGCAGCAAACCAACCTTTTGGGCTCAAGAGACCCAGTACTTC. This sequence encodes CASSLPGSKPTFWAQETQYF. The genes are TRBV28 and TRBJ2-5; D not certain. The germline CDR1 and CDR2 sequences are MDHEN and SYDVKM. There are 20 residues in the CDR3. Trimming removed 2 bases at V and 2 bases at J, with 27 bases between.

This clonotype was found a few times. The rearrangement links TRBV10-2 to TRBJ1-6; D remains unclear. V was clipped by 6 bases and J by 10 bases, with 16 bases between them. The CDR3 length is 14 residues. The germline CDR1 and CDR2 sequences are WSHSY and SAAADI. The CDR3 reads CASREGVTNSPLHF. As DNA, the CDR3 is TGCGCCAGCAGGGAAGGTGTTACGAACTCACCCCTCCACTTT.

This rearrangement joins TRBV29-1 to TRBJ1-4; D gene uncertain. The length of the CDR3 is 11 residues. V was cut by 3 bases and J by 8 bases, with 7 bases left in between. Germline-derived CDR1 and CDR2 are SQVTM and ANQGSEA. DNA of the CDR3: TGCAGCGTTGATGCAGGCGAAAAACTGTTTTTT. Amino acids: CSVDAGEKLFF.

This clonotype occurred a few times. The chain carries TRBV6-2 or TRBV6-3 and TRBJ2-7; TRBD2 matches 11 bases. There are 17 residues in the CDR3. J was trimmed by 4 bases and V by 2 bases; bases with no gene match: 10. Per the germline V gene, CDR1 is MNHEY and CDR2 is SVGEGT. The CDR3 region is CASSYRRLAGIVYEQYF. The DNA of the CDR3 is TGTGCCAGCAGTTACAGACGACTAGCGGGGATAGTATACGAGCAGTACTTC.

This clonotype occurred once. This chain joins TRBV6-2 or TRBV6-3 and TRBJ2-6; possible D gene TRBD2, 5 bases. Germline V gene sequence: CDR1 MNHEY, CDR2 SVGEGT. V lost 7 bases and J 0 bases, leaving 16 bases between the germline ends. This CDR3 spans 17 amino acids. CDR3 sequence reads: CASTPGAEISGANVLTF. The CDR3 region has the DNA TGTGCCAGCACCCCAGGAGCGGAAATCTCTGGGGCCAACGTCCTGACTTTC.

Only one count was recorded for this clonotype. This sequence joins TRBV7-4 and TRBJ2-3; TRBD2 aligns across 11 bases. This CDR3 is built from 17 residues. From germline, CDR1 is SGHVT and CDR2 SQSDAQ. The V and J ends lost 5 bases and 3 bases, in that order; junction bases with no gene match: 10. The CDR3 loop is CASSPKGLAGGTDTQYF. The CDR3 nucleotides read TGTGCCAGCAGCCCGAAAGGCCTAGCGGGAGGTACAGATACGCAGTATTTT.

The V gene is TRBV11-3, the J gene TRBJ2-1; perhaps TRBD2 as D (5 bases). The germline CDR1 and CDR2 sequences are SGHNT and YENEEA. Trimming left V 1 base short and J 10 bases short, with 17 bases between. CDR3 length: 15 amino acids. This CDR3 is CASSLVPSLGAEQFF. The CDR3 nucleotides are TGTGCCAGCAGCTTAGTACCCTCGTTGGGAGCAGAGCAGTTCTTC.

This clonotype was detected a few times. This rearrangement joins TRBV7-2 to TRBJ2-4; TRBD2 aligns across 7 bases. V lost 4 bases to trimming and J lost 6 bases; unmatched junction nucleotides: 6. The CDR3 contains 14 residues. Germline V gene data show CDR1 as SGHTA and CDR2 as FQGNSA. In DNA form, the CDR3 reads TGTGCCAGCAGCTCCCCCGGCGGGAGAAACATTCAGTACTTC. Its protein product is CASSSPGGRNIQYF.

The sample holds one count of this clonotype. The chain couples TRBV4-1 to TRBJ1-4; the D is unclear. This CDR3 is built from 18 residues. V was trimmed by 5 bases and J by 0 bases, leaving 19 bases between them. The germline V gene encodes CDR1 MGHRA and CDR2 YSYEKL. For the CDR3, the DNA is TGCGCCAGCAGCGACTACGACAAAGGACTATCAACTAATGAAAAACTGTTTTTT. It encodes CASSDYDKGLSTNEKLFF.

There are a few counts of this clonotype. This chain connects TRBV6-5 to TRBJ1-1; D might be TRBD1 (5 bases). CDR1 is MNHEY, CDR2 SVGAGI, per germline. V was trimmed by 1 base and J by 5 bases, leaving 11 bases between them. The CDR3 consists of 14 residues. The CDR3 DNA reads as TGTGCCAGCAGTTACTTTAACAGGCATACTGAAGCTTTCTTT. This translates into CASSYFNRHTEAFF.

The chain carries TRBV24-1 and TRBJ2-3; TRBD1 or TRBD2 may be the D gene (7 bases each). The V and J ends lost 3 bases and 0 bases respectively, with 12 bases between them. This CDR3 is built from 16 residues. The germline V gene encodes CDR1 KGHDR and CDR2 SFDVKD. CDR3 DNA sequence: TGTGCCACCAGTGATCACAGGGGACTAAGCACAGATACGCAGTATTTT. Translated: CATSDHRGLSTDTQYF.

J is TRBJ1-4 and V is TRBV7-9; D may be TRBD1 (5 bases). The V end was cut by 5 bases, the J end by 7 bases, with 14 bases between. Germline CDR1 reads SEHNR; CDR2 reads FQNEAQ (reference sequence). The CDR3 has 14 residues. As DNA, the CDR3 is TGTGCCAGCAGCCCCGGTGGGGGAGCTGAAAAACTGTTTTTT. Translating gives CASSPGGGAEKLFF.

This clonotype has a handful of counts. The V call is TRBV7-2, the J call TRBJ2-6, with D unresolved. CDR1 is SGHTA, CDR2 FQGNSA, per germline. V was shortened by 1 base and J by 1 base, with 11 bases between the two germline ends. The CDR3 is 17 amino acids. The CDR3, as DNA: TGTGCCAGCAGCTTAGACGGTGAGGCATCTGGGGCCAACGTCCTGACTTTC. This encodes CASSLDGEASGANVLTF.

CDR3 region: CASSVWNTEAFF. The CDR3 DNA reads TGTGCCAGCAGTGTGTGGAACACTGAAGCTTTCTTT. V gene TRBV28 combines with J gene TRBJ1-1; D not certain. With 5 bases removed from V and 1 base from J, the gap between germline ends came to 5 bases. The CDR3 has 12 residues. CDR1 and CDR2 from the germline V gene are MDHEN and SYDVKM.

The chain employs TRBV28 and TRBJ2-2, with D hard to call. V was trimmed by 7 bases and J by 5 bases, leaving 11 bases between them. Germline V gene sequence: CDR1 MDHEN, CDR2 SYDVKM. This CDR3 comprises 13 residues. The CDR3 region has the DNA TGTGCCAGCAACCCCCCCCCGACCGGGGAGCTGTTTTTT. Translated, it gives CASNPPPTGELFF.